The rows below give T cell receptor beta chains drawn from one sample of a study of T cell responses to AZD1222 COVID-19 vaccine. Generated by immunoSEQ multiplex PCR, the TCRdb table keeps only in-frame clones and is missing some. The sample holds 90,000 to 150,000 clones, 87% seen once. The sample was peripheral blood, taken 28 days after the second AZD1222 dose. These receptors originate from an adult who received the AZD1222 COVID-19 vaccine. The CDR3 runs from the conserved cysteine through the conserved F or W. The D gene is left open where the match is weak. Some rows mark clone size as missing; the rest say once, few, many or name a class of expanded clone.

abundance	v_gene	j_gene	d_gene	CDR3aa	CDR3nt
NA	TRBV18	TRBJ1-6	NA	CASSPRDAYNSPLHF	TGTGCCAGCTCACCGCGGGACGCCTATAATTCACCCCTCCACTTT
NA	TRBV5-8	TRBJ1-2	NA	CASSQTWGPYGYTF	TGTGCCAGCAGCCAGACATGGGGACCCTATGGCTACACCTTC
NA	TRBV6-2/TRBV6-3	TRBJ2-7	TRBD2	CASSYSGTIRGEQYF	TGTGCCAGCAGTTACTCGGGGACTATCCGGGGCGAGCAGTACTTC
NA	TRBV7-2	TRBJ1-3	NA	CASSKAVVATGNTIYF	TGTGCCAGCAGCAAGGCAGTTGTGGCGACTGGAAACACCATATATTTT
NA	TRBV5-6	TRBJ1-5	TRBD1	CASSYGTVSNQPQHF	TGTGCCAGCAGCTACGGGACAGTCAGCAATCAGCCCCAGCATTTT
few	TRBV28	TRBJ1-6	TRBD1	CASSRKDPGGRSPLHF	TGTGCCAGCAGTCGGAAGGACCCAGGGGGCCGTTCACCCCTCCACTTT
NA	TRBV4-2	TRBJ2-1	TRBD2	CASSRPSGGTDEQFF	TGTGCCAGCAGCCGCCCTAGCGGGGGTACGGATGAGCAGTTCTTC
NA	TRBV3-1/TRBV3-2	TRBJ2-1	NA	CASSQDPGRSYNEQFF	TGTGCCAGCAGCCAAGACCCGGGCAGGTCCTACAATGAGCAGTTCTTC
NA	TRBV7-9	TRBJ2-3	TRBD2	CASSFLAGGTDTQYF	TGTGCCAGCAGCTTCCTAGCGGGGGGCACAGATACGCAGTATTTT
NA	TRBV18	TRBJ1-2	NA	CASSLIEFSNYGYTF	TGTGCCAGCTCGTTAATAGAGTTTTCTAACTATGGCTACACCTTC
NA	TRBV18	TRBJ1-1	NA	CASSPPGPRAEEAFF	TGTGCCAGCTCACCACCGGGACCCCGGGCTGAGGAAGCTTTCTTT
NA	TRBV29-1	TRBJ2-5	NA	CSVVSTREAQYF	TGCAGCGTTGTCTCAACCAGGGAGGCCCAGTACTTC
NA	TRBV6-5	TRBJ2-7	TRBD2	CASSPTGGFEQYF	TGTGCCAGCTCTCCGACGGGAGGGTTCGAGCAGTACTTC
NA	TRBV15	TRBJ1-2	NA	CATSRVGGQVGYTF	TGTGCCACCAGCAGAGTCGGGGGGCAGGTTGGCTACACCTTC
once	TRBV28	TRBJ1-5	TRBD1	CASSYDDRDNQPQHF	TGTGCCAGCAGTTACGATGACAGGGACAATCAGCCCCAGCATTTT